The 9 T cell receptor beta chains below come from one sample, sequenced in a study of blood T cell repertoires in COVID-19. Clones were read by immunoSEQ multiplex PCR, and TCRdb kept only the in-frame ones, dropping some. The data hold about 130,000 clones, with about 80% observed a single time. The specimen was peripheral blood. The receptors were sampled from a man between 60 and 70 years old with acute or convalescent COVID-19.

The genes are TRBV7-9 and TRBJ1-2; a weak D match, TRBD1 (6 bases). Germline CDR1 SEHNR, CDR2 FQNEAQ (reference sequence). Deletions cut 0 bases from V and 3 bases from J, with 8 bases between. The CDR3 length is 14 residues. In DNA form, the CDR3 reads TGTGCCAGCAGCTTAGCTGGGACACACTATGGCTACACCTTC. Translated, it gives CASSLAGTHYGYTF.

V usage is TRBV2 and J usage is TRBJ1-5; 9 positions match TRBD1. The CDR3 covers 16 residues. From germline, CDR1 is SNHLY and CDR2 FYNNEI. With V trimmed by 4 bases and J by 7 bases, 11 bases remained unmatched. CDR3 nucleotides: TGTGCCAGCAGTGTTCCCCGGGACAGGGCCTCCCAGCCCCAGCATTTT. Protein product: CASSVPRDRASQPQHF.

This clone was counted between two and nine times. The rearrangement uses TRBV9 and TRBJ2-1; 12 bases are a match to TRBD2. Germline V gives CDR1 SGDLS, CDR2 YYNGEE. The V gene end was trimmed by 3 bases and the J gene end by 7 bases; junction bases not matched to a gene: 5. The CDR3 runs to 15 residues. CDR3 bases: TGTGCCAGCAGCGCTAGCGGGAGGGCAGGGAATGAGCAGTTCTTC. Translating it yields CASSASGRAGNEQFF.

The gene calls are TRBV10-3 and TRBJ1-4, with D possibly being TRBD1 (5 bases). This CDR3 is 14 amino acids long. The V and J ends lost 2 bases and 3 bases respectively, with 7 bases between them. Germline V gene lookup returns CDR1 ENHRY and CDR2 SYGVKD. CDR3 sequence: CAISEGGANEKLFF. DNA for the CDR3: TGTGCCATCAGTGAGGGAGGGGCTAATGAAAAACTGTTTTTT.

For this clone: This sample also contains other DNA sequences that code for the same CDR3. The J gene is TRBJ1-6, the V gene TRBV2; the D is unclear. This CDR3 contains 12 residues. The V end was cut by 3 bases, the J end by 9 bases, with 6 bases between. CDR1 is SNHLY and CDR2 is FYNNEI in the germline V gene. Here the CDR3 DNA reads TGTGCCAGCAGTGAGCGTGGTTCACCCCTCCACTTT. It specifies CASSERGSPLHF. Complete variable domain (other parts from reference TRBV2 and TRBJ1-6): EPEVTQTPSHQVTQMGQEVILRCVPISNHLYFYWYRQILGQKVEFLVSFYNNEISEKSEIFDDQFSVERPDGSNFTLKIRSTKLEDSAMYFCASSERGSPLHFGNGTRLTVT.

The chain is built from TRBV13 and TRBJ2-1; 13 nucleotides agree with TRBD2. From germline, CDR1 is PRHDT and CDR2 FYEKMQ (reference sequence). This CDR3 is built from 17 residues. The trim removed 5 bases at V and 4 bases at J, leaving 8 bases unmatched. In DNA form, the CDR3 reads TGTGCCAGCAGCCCTAGAAGGACTAGCGGGGGATACAATGAGCAGTTCTTC. Translating it yields CASSPRRTSGGYNEQFF. Supplemented by reference TRBV13 and TRBJ2-1, the full variable domain reads AAGVIQSPRHLIKEKRETATLKCYPIPRHDTVYWYQQGPGQDPQFLISFYEKMQSDKGSIPDRFSAQQFSDYHSELNMSSLELGDSALYFCASSPRRTSGGYNEQFFGPGTRLTVL.

The chain couples TRBV6-5 to TRBJ1-2, with 8 bases fitting TRBD1. Trimming cost V 6 bases and J 3 bases; bases outside gene matches: 6. CDR3 length: 14 residues. CDR1 and CDR2 from the germline V gene are MNHEY and SVGAGI. CDR3 sequence reads: CASSIGQGDYGYTF. As DNA, the CDR3 is TGTGCCAGCAGCATAGGACAGGGTGACTATGGCTACACCTTC.

The rearrangement links TRBV27 to TRBJ2-7; 9 bases match TRBD2. With V trimmed by 8 bases and J by 8 bases, 16 bases remained unmatched. The CDR3 is made up of 15 amino acids. Germline-derived CDR1 and CDR2 are MNHEY and SMNVEV (reference sequence). The CDR3 DNA reads TGTGCCAGCCGCCTGGGGCGGGGGGGAATCAGTCAGCAGTACTTC. It encodes CASRLGRGGISQQYF.

The chain couples TRBV5-1 to TRBJ1-5; D is unclear. Germline V gives CDR1 SGHRS, CDR2 YFSETQ. Trimming took off 3 bases at V and 6 bases at J, with 10 bases between the two ends. This CDR3 contains 13 residues. The CDR3, as DNA: TGCGCCAGCAGCTGGAGCGTCGGTCAGCCCCAGCATTTT. It codes for CASSWSVGQPQHF.